This TCR beta chain was recorded in a study of blood T cells in healthy people across ages. The authors ran a second PCR of roughly 6 to 12 cycles using a sample-barcoded 5' primer and a J-beta primer mix. From the 5' RACE reads, TCRdb called clonotypes with MiXCR, one entry per CDR3 protein. The sample carries 550,000 to 750,000 distinct CDR3 sequences, 20% to 25% recorded once. Every donor gave ten milliliters of peripheral blood. Isolating PBMCs gave at least 6.5 million of these cells per sample. The CDR3 totals 17 residues. J was trimmed by 1 base and V by 5 bases; bases with no gene match: 8. The germline CDR1 and CDR2 sequences are SGHTA and FQGNSA. At least ten counts were recorded for this clonotype.

The sample consisted of blood. The chain couples TRBV7-2 to TRBJ2-5, with 12 bases that match TRBD2. This TCR was sampled from a man aged 65-85 years in good health. CDR3: CASSPRASGGAQETQYF. CDR3 in DNA: TGTGCCAGCAGCCCCCGTGCTAGCGGGGGGGCCCAAGAGACCCAGTACTTC.